This T cell receptor (beta chain) was identified in a study of beta chain features in type 1 diabetes. cDNA synthesis used the whole RNA isolate, giving expressed TCRB sequences. TCRdb's table, derived via immunoSEQ multiplex PCR, lists solely in-frame clones and lacks some. Among roughly 330,000 clones listed, about 14% were seen once. Whole-study results and caveats: In every one of the four CD4+ subsets, TCRB CDR3s were moderately but significantly shorter in Type 1 diabetes patients.

As for this clone: Its target is unknown.

The V segment lost 2 bases and the J segment 5 bases; nucleotides outside the gene matches: 6. This CDR3 is built from 15 residues. CDR1 SGHNT and CDR2 YYREEE come from the germline V gene (reference sequence). The V gene is TRBV5-4, the J gene TRBJ2-5; 10 bases align to TRBD2. The sequence was obtained from a woman aged 18-29 years with type 1 diabetes. The sample taken for sequencing was naive CD4+ T cells from blood. CDR3 coding DNA: TGTGCCAGCAGCTTAAAAGCGGGAGGGAGGGAGACCCAGTACTTC. Its protein is CASSLKAGGRETQYF.